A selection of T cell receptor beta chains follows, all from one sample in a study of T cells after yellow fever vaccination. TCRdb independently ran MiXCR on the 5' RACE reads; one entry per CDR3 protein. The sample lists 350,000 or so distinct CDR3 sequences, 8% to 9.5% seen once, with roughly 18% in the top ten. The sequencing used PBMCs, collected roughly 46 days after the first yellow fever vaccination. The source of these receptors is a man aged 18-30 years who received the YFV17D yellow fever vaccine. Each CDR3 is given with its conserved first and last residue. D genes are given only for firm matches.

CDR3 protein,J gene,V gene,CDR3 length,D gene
CASSLGSGEADTQYF,TRBJ2-3,TRBV5-1,15,NA
CAISDPGGDSTDTQYF,TRBJ2-3,TRBV10-3,16,NA
CASGRGTRDEQFF,TRBJ2-1,TRBV12-3/TRBV12-4,13,NA
CSVEFSGVQQFF,TRBJ2-1,TRBV29-1,12,TRBD2
CSARGQGGKSTEAFF,TRBJ1-1,TRBV20-1,15,TRBD1
CASSRQGAHEQFF,TRBJ2-1,TRBV3-1,13,TRBD1
CASSRPRTSTDTQYF,TRBJ2-3,TRBV18,15,NA
CASSLGGDYGSGYTF,TRBJ1-2,TRBV5-1,15,NA
CASSTGGAWEQYF,TRBJ2-7,TRBV7-9,13,NA
CASSYQVRNSPLHF,TRBJ1-6,TRBV6-5,14,NA